This T cell receptor beta chain was identified during a study of vaccination effects on CD4 cells after COVID-19 (dated 2022 in TCRdb). In the study overall: Post-vaccine samples across the study were collected a median of 72 days after the second dose, with a range of 14 to 241. SARS-CoV-2 spike-specific CD4+ TCR repertoires were compared before and after mRNA vaccination in COVID-19 convalescent patients and in infection-naive vaccine recipients. The full study included some 10 COVID-19 convalescent patients and a few SARS-CoV-2-naive healthy vaccine recipients. Cultures from other donors in the study were sequenced with the Oncomine TCR Beta short-read assay on an Illumina iSeq 100. The investigation overall reported the following: The study was limited by a small number of convalescent patients and lacked early post-infection timepoints. Among healthy vaccine recipients, nearly all vaccine-induced clones were SARS-CoV-2 mono-reactive, and only 1 of 255 was cross-reactive with common cold coronaviruses. At late post-vaccination timepoints, both infection-induced and vaccine-induced clones showed marked clonal contraction, consistent with waning T cell responses.

To prepare the library, the immunoSEQ multiplex PCR assay was applied. TCR beta CDR3 sequencing was performed on DNA from the cultured, isolated CD4+ T cells. Under the source paper's analysis protocol: Non-productive TCR sequences were removed, reads were trimmed to the CDR3 region, and CDR3s of at least 7 amino acids were retained. The MANAFEST web app was used to pick out antigen-specific clonotypes by comparing their expansion in peptide wells with that in reference cultures. To be called positive, a clone needed expansion at FDR<0.05 compared with the reference and with all other wells, an odds ratio greater than 5, and a frequency greater than 0.1% in two replicate wells. Cross-reactive clonotypes were defined as significantly expanded in SARS-CoV-2 spike wells and in at least one common cold coronavirus spike condition. CDR3 similarity was assessed by Levenshtein distance with the stringdist R package, and unrooted trees were built with ape in R 3.6.1. As stored in TCRdb, this immuneACCESS dataset retains in-frame rearrangements with V and J assigned. A fraction of the clones does not appear; measured against another copy, unresolved V genes explain less than half of the discrepancy, and the remainder lacks a known reason. For V, J and clone size, that table is used; D and trimming come from the DNA. The sample records around 33,000 clones, approximately 68% of which are singletons. The biggest ten clones account for about 8.1% of the sample.

To identify antigen-specific CD4+ T cell clonotypes by their expansion, the ViraFEST assay first stimulated PBMC with viral peptide pools and then applied TCR sequencing. After approximately 11 days of culture, CD4+ T cells were isolated with the EasySep CD4+ T cell isolation kit. Each participant received two doses of an mRNA SARS-CoV-2 vaccine, either BNT162b2 or mRNA-1273. Healthy vaccine recipients had no prior SARS-CoV-2 infection, confirmed by negative nucleocapsid antibodies before and after vaccination. Approximately 2 million PBMC per well were cultured in IMDM with 5% human AB serum, 10 IU/ml IL-2 and gentamicin, plus 10 ug/ml peptides. On days 3 and 7, half of the culture medium was replaced with fresh IL-2-containing medium. Unless otherwise noted, each peptide stimulation condition was cultured in triplicate wells. Using Ficoll-Paque Plus gradient centrifugation, PBMC were separated from whole blood and then either used fresh or cryopreserved at -140C. The overlapping peptide pools covered the spike proteins of SARS-CoV-2 and of the common cold coronaviruses HCoV-NL63, HCoV-OC43 and HCoV-229E. The QIAamp micro DNA kit was used to extract genomic DNA from the cultured CD4+ T cells.

Comment on this clone: There is no known antigen for this receptor. Base quality data are lacking; no much larger clone is found one base away.

Trimming leaves V shorter by 6 bases and J shorter by 4 bases, with the junction holding 11 bases beyond the gene matches. CDR1 and CDR2 (WSHSY, SAAADI) derive from the germline V gene. The CDR3, from cysteine to phenylalanine, totals 16 residues. The CDR3 DNA has 48 bases and is translated from base 1. The source is a human donor who received a COVID-19 vaccine. This specimen consisted of CD4+ T cells from PBMCs cultured with SARS-CoV-2 spike peptides, obtained after COVID-19 vaccination. Read against the paper, the sample's cell subset or site label means: SARS-CoV-2 spike overlapping peptide pool stimulation. Rearrangement joined TRBV10-2 to TRBJ2-2; TRBD2 agrees with 7 junctional bases. The nucleotide sequence reads TGCGCCAGCAGCGGGGGGTACCTAGTTGGCACCGGGGAGCTGTTTTTT. Its product reads: CASSGGYLVGTGELFF.